Following are 17 T cell receptor beta chains from one sample sequenced in a study of alternative splicing in chronic myeloid leukemia remission. At the level of the study: Trial remission samples were taken at major or complete molecular response, at 12 or 24 months.

Poly-A-selected mRNA from 0.9 to 1 ug total RNA formed the libraries. For each CDR3 protein, TCRdb gives one entry from its re-call of the bulk RNA-seq reads, without DNA. The profile shows about 560 distinct CDR3 sequences, approximately 96% of them singletons. This material consisted of PBMCs or total blood leukocytes (not recorded which), taken during remission. The receptors here all came from an adult with chronic myeloid leukemia.

The V call is TRBV7-9, the J call TRBJ1-1. This CDR3 is built from 14 residues. Germline V lookup: CDR1 SEHNR, CDR2 FQNEAQ (reference sequence). The CDR3: CASSLEGAISEAFF.

This sequence joins TRBV5-5 and TRBJ1-4. Germline V lookup: CDR1 SGHKS, CDR2 YYEKEE (reference sequence). This CDR3 comprises 15 residues. The CDR3 region is CASSLDRLSNEKLFF.

This clonotype was seen a few times. V is TRBV5-1 and J is TRBJ1-1. Germline assignment: CDR1 SGHRS and CDR2 YFSETQ. The CDR3 length is 12 residues. The CDR3 reads CASFDAGTEAFF.

The V and J genes are TRBV2 and TRBJ2-3. Germline loops: CDR1 SNHLY, CDR2 FYNNEI. This CDR3 is 13 amino acids long. The CDR3: CASSELAADTQYF.

The chain is built from TRBV19 and TRBJ1-4. Per germline, CDR1 LNHDA and CDR2 SQIVND (reference sequence). The CDR3 loop spans 16 amino acids. The CDR3 region is CASSIASRETNEKLFF.

V usage is TRBV5-1 and J usage is TRBJ1-3. CDR1 is SGHRS and CDR2 is YFSETQ in the germline V gene. This CDR3 has 17 amino acids. The CDR3 loop reads CASSLAVGGSEGNTIYF.

The V and J genes are TRBV28 and TRBJ1-4. The germline gives CDR1 MDHEN, CDR2 SYDVKM. This CDR3 spans 13 amino acids. The CDR3 sequence is CASRTGVPEKLFF.

This chain links TRBV7-2 with TRBJ1-1. Germline assignment: CDR1 SGHTA and CDR2 FQGNSA. The CDR3 extends over 14 amino acids. CDR3 sequence: CASSARWGGTEAFF.

This sequence joins TRBV7-2 and TRBJ1-1. Germline CDR1 SGHTA, CDR2 FQGNSA. The CDR3 has 13 residues. The CDR3 region is CASSFQGNTEAFF.

The J gene is TRBJ1-1, the V gene TRBV12-3 or TRBV12-4. The CDR3 consists of 13 residues. The CDR3 here is CASSFSVNTEAFF.

CDR3 amino acids: CASSLPGGVEQFF. The chain is built from TRBV11-2 and TRBJ2-1; absent DNA, TCRdb's TRBD2 call cannot be checked. The germline CDR1 and CDR2 sequences are SGHAT and FQNNGV. This CDR3 region has 13 residues.

This chain connects TRBV2 to TRBJ1-5. Germline values: CDR1 SNHLY, CDR2 FYNNEI. The CDR3 has 15 amino acids. This CDR3 is CASLRGGGFDQPQHF.

The rearrangement links TRBV15 to TRBJ2-1; TCRdb indicates TRBD2, and absent DNA this call remains unverified. The germline V gene encodes CDR1 LNHNV and CDR2 YYDKDF (reference sequence). This CDR3 spans 14 amino acids. CDR3 residues: CATSRVGPRNEQFF.

The chain employs TRBV20/OR9-2 and TRBJ2-5; checking the TCRdb D call of TRBD2 is not possible without DNA. TRBV20/OR9-2 is an ORF, with its function uncertain. This CDR3 is built from 14 residues. CDR3 sequence: CSARDGGAQETQYF.

The V and J genes are TRBV19 and TRBJ2-1. Germline V gene lookup returns CDR1 LNHDA and CDR2 SQIVND (reference sequence). This CDR3 comprises 14 residues. CDR3 sequence reads: CASSLPSSYNEQFF.

The V call is TRBV6-2 or TRBV6-3, the J call TRBJ2-3; there is no DNA to check the TCRdb D call of TRBD2. The CDR3 runs to 17 residues. The germline V gene has CDR1 MNHEY and CDR2 SVGEGT. The CDR3 here is CASSRNGWSRRADTQYF.

This sequence joins TRBV5-1 and TRBJ1-1; TCRdb's D call of TRBD1 is untestable without DNA. CDR3 length: 15 amino acids. Germline V gene lookup returns CDR1 SGHRS and CDR2 YFSETQ. The CDR3 sequence is CASRLIETGITEAFF.